Below are 6 T cell receptor beta chains sequenced from a single sample in a study of CD8+CD57+ T cells in acquired aplastic anemia. For sequencing, patients were chosen who had shown expansion of CD8+CD57+ cells by flow cytometry. Genomic DNA served as template for TCR beta VDJ and CDR3 profiling. TCRdb independently ran MiXCR on the reads; one entry per CDR3 protein. The sample lists a few hundred thousand distinct CDR3 sequences; less than 35% were seen once. What was sequenced was sorted CD4+, CD8+, or CD8+CD57+ T cells (not recorded which) from PBMCs. The receptors come from a human donor with aplastic anemia.

In regard to this clonotype: A much larger clone is a single base away; this may be a read error. The V and J genes are TRBV9 and TRBJ1-3; 8 bases map to TRBD1. Per germline, CDR1 SGDLS and CDR2 YYNGEE. Trimming cost V 2 bases and J 0 bases; bases outside gene matches: 7. The CDR3 loop spans 17 amino acids. CDR3 in amino acids: CASSVSRGHTSGNTIYF. In nucleotides, the CDR3 is TGTGCCAGCAGCGTGTCCAGGGGGCACACCTCTGGAAACACCATATATTTT.

The V gene is TRBV20-1, the J gene TRBJ1-6; D remains unclear. This CDR3 comprises 14 residues. CDR1 is DFQATT, CDR2 SNEGSKA, per germline (reference sequence). The V and J ends lost 3 bases and 2 bases respectively, with 8 bases between them. CDR3 nucleotides: TGCAGTGCTAGGGGAGGCCCCTATAATTCACCCCTCCACTTT. Residues: CSARGGPYNSPLHF.

The chain uses TRBV7-3 and TRBJ2-5; 11 bases match TRBD2. With the DNA end fitting TRBJ2-1 better, the J assignment may be wrong. The CDR3 is made up of 14 amino acids. Germline values: CDR1 SGHTA, CDR2 FQGTGA. The CDR3 DNA is TGTGCCAGCAGCTTTAGCGGGGGGGGTGGTGAGCAGTTCTTC. Protein sequence: CASSFSGGGGEQFF.

This clonotype was observed at least ten times. J is TRBJ1-2 and V is TRBV2; 8 positions match TRBD1. This CDR3 has 15 residues. Per the germline V gene, CDR1 is SNHLY and CDR2 is FYNNEI. J was trimmed by 4 bases and V by 6 bases; bases with no gene match: 10. The CDR3 DNA reads as TGTGCCAGCAGACCCTACCTTACAGGGGGCTATGGCTACACCTTC. Translation gives CASRPYLTGGYGYTF.

The rearrangement uses TRBV12-3 or TRBV12-4 and TRBJ2-7, with D possibly TRBD2 on 6 matching bases. The CDR3 runs to 14 residues. The V gene lost 5 bases and the J gene lost 2 bases, with 13 bases spanning the gap. CDR3 protein: CASSLLGTPYEQYF. The CDR3 bases are TGTGCCAGCAGTCTCCTCGGGACTCCCTACGAGCAGTACTTC.

The sample holds many counts of this clonotype. V gene TRBV4-2 combines with J gene TRBJ1-2; D is unclear. This CDR3 region has 15 residues. The germline gives CDR1 LGHNA, CDR2 YNFKEQ. Trimming took 0 bases from V and 6 from J, leaving 14 bases between them. CDR3 sequence (DNA): TGTGCCAGCAGCCAAGATTACGGGCGGTCGGATGGCTACACCTTC. Residues: CASSQDYGRSDGYTF.